Each of the 30 T cell receptor beta chains below was sequenced from the same sample in a study of post-analysis software for immune sequencing data. Study-level results: The study found TRBV5-6, TRBV5-1 and TRBV20-1 among five TRBV segments more frequent in patients than controls.

The antigens of these receptors remain unknown. Presence of unique molecular identifiers characterized the TCR beta cDNA libraries. MiXCR, run by TCRdb on the PCR reads, gives a single entry per CDR3 protein. The table shows roughly 170,000 distinct CDR3 sequences, with about 29% occurring only once. Sequenced input: blood. The receptor source for this set is a girl aged 5 to 17 with multiple sclerosis.

The chain carries TRBV25-1 and TRBJ2-3, with D unresolved. Trimming stripped 2 bases from V and 0 bases from J, with 9 bases between. The CDR3 contains 15 residues. Germline V CDR1 and CDR2: MGHDK, SYGVNS. DNA for the CDR3: TGTGCCAGCAGTGAAGGGCGCCCTAGCACAGATACGCAGTATTTT. This sequence encodes CASSEGRPSTDTQYF.

About this clonotype itself: The junction and the germline gene differ at one end; a read error may be behind it. V and J are TRBV9 and TRBJ1-2, with TRBD1 identical over 7 bases. This CDR3 contains 15 residues. Germline assignment: CDR1 SGDLS and CDR2 YYNGEE. The chain's CDR3 is CASSAMPGQIYGNTF. The CDR3 DNA sequence: TGTGCCAGCAGCGCAATGCCGGGACAGATATATGGCAACACCTTC.

Comment on this clonotype: This may stem from a read error, because a much larger clone lies one nucleotide away. V gene TRBV7-2 combines with J gene TRBJ2-7; D remains ambiguous. The germline gives CDR1 SGHTA, CDR2 FQGNSA. The CDR3 runs to 14 residues. With 5 bases removed from V and 2 bases from J, the gap between germline ends came to 13 bases. The CDR3 region is CASSPGLSPYEQYF. The CDR3 DNA follows: TGTGCCAGCAGCCCCGGGTTGAGCCCCTACGAGCAGTACTTC.

Comment on this clonotype: Just one base apart from a much larger clone, this may be a read error. The chain recombines TRBV4-1 with TRBJ2-7; the D gene is possibly TRBD2 (5 bases). V lost 1 base, J lost 9 bases, and 22 bases lay in between. The germline V gene encodes CDR1 MGHRA and CDR2 YSYEKL. The CDR3 runs 16 residues. The CDR3 nucleotides are TGCGCCAGCAGCCAAGTGATTTACGGGATGGGGTATGGGCAGTACTTC. Translation gives CASSQVIYGMGYGQYF.

The rearrangement joins TRBV28 to TRBJ2-7; weak D call: TRBD1 (6 bases). V lost 8 bases to trimming and J lost 7 bases, with 24 bases between them. Germline lookup yields CDR1 MDHEN and CDR2 SYDVKM. The CDR3 length is 15 residues. The CDR3 loop reads CASLLNRVGYNEQYF. The CDR3 DNA reads as TGTGCCAGCCTACTAAACAGGGTTGGGTACAATGAGCAGTACTTC.

CDR3 nucleotide sequence: TGTGCCAGCAGTGCCGGACTAGCGGGAGAGACAGATACGCAGTATTTT. Amino acid sequence: CASSAGLAGETDTQYF. The J gene is TRBJ2-3, the V gene TRBV28; TRBD2 aligns across 13 bases. J was trimmed by 3 bases and V by 5 bases; bases with no gene match: 5. The germline gives CDR1 MDHEN, CDR2 SYDVKM. CDR3 length: 16 residues.

The V gene is TRBV5-1, the J gene TRBJ2-3; D is possibly TRBD2 (6 bases). This CDR3 has 14 amino acids. Germline CDR1 reads SGHRS; CDR2 reads YFSETQ. The V end lost 1 base, the J end lost 6 bases, and 12 bases lay between the germline ends. The CDR3 sequence is CASSLHPRGDTQYF. The CDR3 coding sequence is TGCGCCAGCAGCTTGCACCCACGGGGGGATACGCAGTATTTT.

This clonotype was detected ten times or more. The J gene is TRBJ2-4, the V gene TRBV20-1, with 8 nucleotides matching TRBD2. The CDR3 covers 16 residues. Germline trimming cut 3 bases from V and 1 base from J; bases unmatched to any gene: 8. Germline V CDR1 and CDR2: DFQATT, SNEGSKA (reference sequence). The CDR3, as DNA: TGCAGTGCTAGCGGCCTAGCGGGTGGTGCCAAAAACATTCAGTACTTC. Residues: CSASGLAGGAKNIQYF.

This clonotype was detected ten times or more. The chain links TRBV5-1 to TRBJ2-7, with 8 bases identical to TRBD1. Germline V lookup: CDR1 SGHRS, CDR2 YFSETQ. The CDR3 consists of 14 residues. The trim removed 3 bases at V and 1 base at J, leaving 3 bases unmatched. The CDR3: CASSSTGVSYEQYF. The CDR3 coding sequence is TGCGCCAGCAGCTCGACAGGGGTGTCCTACGAGCAGTACTTC.

This chain joins TRBV4-1 and TRBJ2-1; D is unclear. The length of the CDR3 is 14 residues. Trimming stripped 4 bases from V and 9 bases from J, with 16 bases between. The V gene's germline CDR1 is MGHRA and CDR2 YSYEKL. CDR3 amino acids: CASSRPSSRAEQFF. The CDR3 DNA follows: TGCGCCAGCAGCCGCCCTTCGAGCCGGGCTGAGCAGTTCTTC.

This clonotype was detected only a few times. This sequence joins TRBV24-1 and TRBJ1-5, with D perhaps matching TRBD1 (5 bases). Germline V CDR1 and CDR2: KGHDR, SFDVKD. Between the trimmed V and J ends, which lost 4 bases and 7 bases, there was a span of 10 bases. This CDR3 contains 13 residues. CDR3 sequence reads: CATSDRKGQPQHF. The DNA of the CDR3 is TGTGCCACCAGTGACCGGAAGGGGCAGCCCCAGCATTTT.

As to this clonotype: This sequence may be a read error, since a much larger clone differs from it by one base. J is TRBJ2-7 and V is TRBV20-1; possible D gene TRBD2, 5 bases. Germline V gene data show CDR1 as DFQATT and CDR2 as SNEGSKA (reference sequence). Deletions cut 0 bases from V and 8 bases from J, with 17 bases between. The CDR3 runs 14 residues. The CDR3 sequence is CSARDGVFDVKQYF. The CDR3 DNA is TGCAGTGCTAGAGACGGGGTATTTGACGTCAAGCAGTACTTC.

This clonotype was seen ten or more times. The rearrangement uses TRBV6-1 and TRBJ2-4; D gene ambiguous. Germline assignment: CDR1 MNHNS and CDR2 SASEGT. V lost 3 bases and J lost 0, with 9 bases in between. The CDR3 is 15 residues long. CDR3 DNA: TGTGCCAGCAGTGACAGTATCCTAGCCAAAAACATTCAGTACTTC. Encoded protein: CASSDSILAKNIQYF.

As to this clonotype: A much bigger clone sits one base away, suggesting this may be a read error. The CDR3: CATSGDISGTAKNIQYF. CDR3 DNA: TGTGCCACCAGCGGAGATATATCAGGGACGGCCAAAAACATTCAGTACTTC. The rearrangement uses TRBV15 and TRBJ2-4; D is tentatively TRBD1 or TRBD2 (5 bases each). The CDR3 is made up of 17 amino acids. In germline, CDR1 is LNHNV, CDR2 YYDKDF (reference sequence).

The chain joins TRBV4-1 to TRBJ1-2, with 8 bases lining up with TRBD1. The germline V gene has CDR1 MGHRA and CDR2 YSYEKL. The CDR3 has 14 residues. Trimming took 3 bases from V and 4 from J; bases not matched to a gene: 4. CDR3 protein: CASSQDRDRYGYTF. As DNA, the CDR3 is TGCGCCAGCAGCCAGGACAGGGATCGCTATGGCTACACCTTC.

Ten or more counts support this clonotype. The chain links TRBV5-1 to TRBJ2-1; D call uncertain. The CDR3 is made up of 12 amino acids. The germline V gene encodes CDR1 SGHRS and CDR2 YFSETQ. The V end lost 4 bases, the J end lost 7 bases, and 9 bases lay between the germline ends. CDR3 coding DNA: TGCGCCAGCAGCGAAGTGCTAAATGAGCAGTTCTTC. Protein sequence: CASSEVLNEQFF. The variable domain in full, completed from reference TRBV5-1 and TRBJ2-1, reads KAGVTQTPRYLIKTRGQQVTLSCSPISGHRSVSWYQQTPGQGLQFLFEYFSETQRNKGNFPGRFSGRQFSNSRSEMNVSTLELGDSALYLCASSEVLNEQFFGPGTRLTVL.

With respect to this clonotype: A much more abundant neighbour one base away suggests this may be a read error. CDR3 coding DNA: TGTGTCAGCAGCCCCCGTTGGGTTGGCACAGATACGCAGTATTTT. Translating it yields CVSSPRWVGTDTQYF. The chain couples TRBV7-2 to TRBJ2-3; D gene ambiguous. Per germline, CDR1 SGHTA and CDR2 FQGNSA. This CDR3 is built from 15 residues. Using reference TRBV7-2 and TRBJ2-3 for the parts outside the CDR3, the full variable domain is GAGVSQSPSNKVTEKGKDVELRCDPISGHTALYWYRQSLGQGLEFLIYFQGNSAPDKSGLPSDRFSAERTGGSVSTLTIQRTQQEDSAVYLCVSSPRWVGTDTQYFGPGTRLTVL.

This clonotype was seen a few times. The chain uses TRBV20-1 and TRBJ2-1, with no clear D. V was cut by 2 bases and J by 4 bases, with 9 bases left in between. The germline gives CDR1 DFQATT, CDR2 SNEGSKA (reference sequence). The CDR3 has 13 amino acids. Here the CDR3 DNA reads TGCAGTGCTAGACCGGTCTCTTACAATGAGCAGTTCTTC. Its protein is CSARPVSYNEQFF.

Of note for this clonotype: A much larger clonotype is one base distant, so this may be a read error. V usage is TRBV7-2 and J usage is TRBJ2-1, with 9 bases lining up with TRBD1. The V gene's germline CDR1 is SGHTA and CDR2 FQGNSA. With V trimmed by 5 bases and J by 10 bases, 9 bases remained unmatched. The CDR3 extends over 14 amino acids. The chain's CDR3 is CASSPDRGVHEQFF. The CDR3 DNA reads TGTGCCAGCAGCCCGGACAGGGGAGTCCACGAGCAGTTCTTC.

This sequence joins TRBV5-1 and TRBJ1-1; D call uncertain. Trimming left V 4 bases short and J 5 bases short, with 15 bases between. The germline V gene has CDR1 SGHRS and CDR2 YFSETQ. The length of the CDR3 is 14 residues. This CDR3 reads CASSGEVGKTEAFF. The CDR3 region has the DNA TGCGCCAGCAGCGGGGAGGTGGGGAAGACTGAAGCTTTCTTT.

On this clonotype itself: This may come from a read error, since a much larger clone is one base off. CDR3 bases: TGCAGTGTCGTAGGAGACAGGGAACCCCATGGCTACACCTTC. Protein: CSVVGDREPHGYTF. V usage is TRBV20-1 and J usage is TRBJ1-2, with TRBD1 matching over 7 bases. The CDR3 spans 14 residues. Trimming cost V 7 bases and J 6 bases; bases outside gene matches: 14. Germline V gene sequence: CDR1 DFQATT, CDR2 SNEGSKA (reference sequence).

The rearrangement uses TRBV28 and TRBJ1-5; possible D gene TRBD1, 5 bases. The V gene lost 7 bases and the J gene lost 0 bases, with 13 bases spanning the gap. CDR3 length: 15 amino acids. The germline V gene encodes CDR1 MDHEN and CDR2 SYDVKM. The chain's CDR3 is CASKTFRDSNQPQHF. The CDR3 nucleotides are TGTGCCAGCAAAACCTTCAGGGATAGCAATCAGCCCCAGCATTTT.

As concerns this clonotype: A much larger clone differs by one base, so this may be a read error. The CDR3 DNA sequence: TGTGCCACCAGCAGAGATGAAAGGGGCCCTCCCTATGGCTGCACCTTC. Amino acid sequence: CATSRDERGPPYGCTF. The chain combines TRBV15 with TRBJ1-2, with a weak D call TRBD1 (5 bases). The CDR3 is 16 amino acids. In germline, CDR1 is LNHNV, CDR2 YYDKDF (reference sequence). The full variable domain, its missing parts supplied by reference TRBV15 and TRBJ1-2, is DAMVIQNPRYQVTQFGKPVTLSCSQTLNHNVMYWYQQKSSQAPKLLFHYYDKDFNNEADTPDNFQSRRPNTSFCFLDIRSPGLGDTAMYLCATSRDERGPPYGCTFGSGTRLTVV.

This clonotype was detected a few times. This may be a read error: a much more frequent sequence differs by one nucleotide. The chain links TRBV5-1 to TRBJ2-6; possibly TRBD1 for D (5 bases). In germline, CDR1 is SGHRS, CDR2 YFSETQ. The CDR3 loop spans 15 amino acids. CDR3 DNA: TGCGCCAGCAGCCTGGACGGGTCTGGGGCCGACGTCCTGACTTTC. This encodes CASSLDGSGADVLTF.

As concerns this clonotype: This sequence may be a read error, since a much larger clone differs from it by one base. This CDR3 is CAISERVENGEYF. CDR3 bases: TGTGCCATCAGTGAGAGAGTAGAAAATGGGGAGTACTTC. The chain employs TRBV10-3 and TRBJ2-5; D is ambiguous. The ends were cut back, 2 bases at V and 12 bases at J, with 16 bases in the middle. The CDR3 loop spans 13 amino acids. The germline V gene has CDR1 ENHRY and CDR2 SYGVKD.

A word on this clonotype: A much larger clone sits a single nucleotide away, making a read error possible. In DNA form, the CDR3 reads TGTGCCAGCAGCGTCCAACTAGCGGGGTACTACGAGCAGTACTTC. It codes for CASSVQLAGYYEQYF. The rearrangement uses TRBV4-2 and TRBJ2-7; TRBD2 agrees at 10 bases. The CDR3 length is 15 residues. Germline V lookup: CDR1 LGHNA, CDR2 YNFKEQ. J lost 3 bases, V lost 5 bases, and 7 bases had no gene match.

Worth noting for this clonotype: This likely comes from a read error, as the CDR3 has no conserved phenylalanine or tryptophan at its end. The chain has TRBV5-5 and TRBJ1-2; tentative D call: TRBD1 (6 bases). Deletions cut 1 base from V and 2 bases from J, with 12 bases between. The CDR3 totals 15 residues. Germline CDR1 SGHKS, CDR2 YYEKEE (reference sequence). CDR3: CASSLYLQGNYGYTL. CDR3 nucleotides: TGTGCCAGCAGCTTGTATTTACAGGGAAACTATGGCTACACCCTC.

This clonotype occurred a few times. The chain links TRBV20-1 to TRBJ1-5, with D tentatively TRBD1 (5 bases). Germline CDR1 is DFQATT and CDR2 is SNEGSKA (reference sequence). Deletions cut 3 bases from V and 4 bases from J, with 13 bases between. This CDR3 contains 14 residues. CDR3 sequence: CSARVAGGNQPQHF. DNA of the CDR3: TGCAGTGCTAGGGTGGCCGGGGGAAATCAGCCCCAGCATTTT.

This clonotype was picked up a small number of times. The chain recombines TRBV12-3 or TRBV12-4 with TRBJ2-1; TRBD1 agrees at 9 bases. V was clipped by 3 bases and J by 7 bases; unmatched bases: 7. CDR3 length: 15 amino acids. CDR3 protein: CASSFVVTGGNEQFF. The CDR3 nucleotides read TGTGCCAGCAGTTTCGTTGTGACAGGGGGAAATGAGCAGTTCTTC.

The chain carries TRBV4-1 and TRBJ2-7; D is undetermined. The CDR3 spans 16 residues. V was pared by 1 base and J by 7 bases, with 20 bases between. Per the germline V gene, CDR1 is MGHRA and CDR2 is YSYEKL. The CDR3 region is CASSQVDIIYYNEQYF. CDR3 nucleotide sequence: TGCGCCAGCAGCCAAGTCGATATTATCTACTACAATGAGCAGTACTTC.